Described below is a single T cell receptor beta chain sequence and its context. Its target is not known. This sample is drawn from a study of cytomegalovirus exposure and HLA in healthy donors. The PCR employed 60 Vbeta primers together with 13 Jbeta primers. The assay was immunoSEQ multiplex PCR, and TCRdb's table has in-frame clones only and misses some. The repertoire has about 160,000 clones, 79% of them found once; the top ten carry just under 6.5%. Deletions cut 3 bases from V and 4 bases from J, with 7 bases between. Per germline, CDR1 SGHDN and CDR2 FVKESK. The CDR3 covers 12 residues. Broader study findings: Earlier findings revealed that most TCR beta V segments proved productive either about 90% or about 30% of the time. The CMV antigen specificity of a few CMV-associated chains was confirmed through in vitro analysis.

The TCR originated in a man aged 50-59 years in good health and CMV-seropositive. The rearrangement links TRBV14 to TRBJ2-7; no clear D. The sequenced sample consisted of PBMCs. DNA for the CDR3: TGTGCCAGCAGCCATGTTCATTACGAGCAGTACTTC. This encodes CASSHVHYEQYF.